This T cell receptor (beta chain) was recovered during a study of PD-L1 blockade in urothelial cancer. Study information: Men with urothelial cancer arising in the bladder made up about 85% of the roughly 30 patients. Median blood clonality was approximately 0.08, with tens of thousands of unique TCRs. Earlier, patients had received 0 to 3 chemotherapy regimens.

The time point is: pretreatment peripheral blood. Produced via immunoSEQ multiplex PCR; TCRdb's table is partial and in-frame only. Here the sample spans 70,000 or so clones, roughly 88% being singletons. Details on this clone: The sample has other DNA sequences that encode this CDR3 too.

The sequence was collected from a man in his sixties or seventies with urothelial cancer. Here the sequenced sample was PBMCs, taken around atezolizumab (anti-PD-L1) treatment.

In nucleotides, the CDR3 is TGCGCCAGCAGCTTAGGACAGGGCATCACAGATACGCAGTATTTT. This translates into CASSLGQGITDTQYF. This chain joins TRBV5-1 and TRBJ2-3; 8 nucleotides line up with TRBD1. CDR3 length: 15 amino acids. Trimming cost V 2 bases and J 2 bases; bases outside gene matches: 4. The germline gives CDR1 SGHRS, CDR2 YFSETQ.